This TCR beta chain was sequenced during a study of T cell repertoires in cytomegalovirus infection. TCRdb reanalysed the reads using MiXCR and keeps one entry per CDR3 protein. This table holds about 250,000 distinct CDR3 sequences, over 15% found once. In this sample, this clonotype turned up many times. Germline V gene lookup returns CDR1 MNHNS and CDR2 SASEGT. Losses at the gene ends were 8 bases for V and 4 bases for J; bases not matched to a gene: 8. The CDR3 loop spans 14 amino acids. Specimen: CD8+ T cells from PBMCs. The sequence was collected from a human donor in good health (CMV status not recorded). Some clones in this sample may be carry-over from other donors' samples. The V and J genes are TRBV6-1 and TRBJ2-3; TRBD2 matches 8 bases. DNA for the CDR3: TGTGCCAGCGCATCCGGGGGGGCATCAGATACGCAGTATTTT. Translation gives CASASGGASDTQYF.